Listed below are T cell receptor beta chains from one sample, sequenced in a study of cytomegalovirus exposure and HLA in healthy donors. TCRdb's table, derived via immunoSEQ multiplex PCR, lists solely in-frame clones and lacks some. The data contain approximately 220,000 clones, approximately 79% of them seen just once; the ten biggest clones take up under 0.25%. The sequenced material came from PBMCs. These receptors all stem from a girl aged 2-10 years in good health and CMV-seronegative. CDR3s include the opening cysteine and the closing phenylalanine or tryptophan. Each record gives: clone size, J gene, D gene, V gene, CDR3 protein, CDR3 DNA. D genes are given only for firm matches. The size entry is marked missing in some rows and otherwise reads once, few, many or a size class.

abundance: -
j_gene: TRBJ2-1
d_gene: TRBD2
v_gene: TRBV11-2
CDR3aa: CASSLVVAGGSYNEQFF
CDR3nt: TGTGCCAGCAGCTTAGTGGTAGCGGGAGGTTCCTACAATGAGCAGTTCTTC

abundance: -
j_gene: TRBJ2-3
d_gene: TRBD2
v_gene: TRBV30
CDR3aa: CAWEIAGGPGTQYF
CDR3nt: TGTGCCTGGGAAATAGCGGGAGGGCCAGGTACGCAGTATTTT

abundance: -
j_gene: TRBJ2-7
d_gene: TRBD1
v_gene: TRBV18
CDR3aa: CASSPRPGTAYEQYF
CDR3nt: TGTGCCAGCTCACCACGGCCCGGGACAGCCTACGAGCAGTACTTC

abundance: few
j_gene: TRBJ1-2
d_gene: -
v_gene: TRBV29-1
CDR3aa: CSVGTGTWNYGYTF
CDR3nt: TGCAGCGTAGGAACCGGGACATGGAACTATGGCTACACCTTC

abundance: once
j_gene: TRBJ1-2
d_gene: -
v_gene: TRBV6-1
CDR3aa: CASSPGRGANYGYTF
CDR3nt: TGTGCCAGCAGTCCGGGCAGGGGAGCTAACTATGGCTACACCTTC

abundance: -
j_gene: TRBJ2-1
d_gene: TRBD2
v_gene: TRBV30
CDR3aa: CAWSVGSGRALLQFF
CDR3nt: TGTGCCTGGAGTGTAGGTAGCGGGAGGGCCCTCTTACAGTTCTTC

abundance: -
j_gene: TRBJ1-3
d_gene: TRBD1
v_gene: TRBV18
CDR3aa: CASSPGQGAGNTIYF
CDR3nt: TGTGCCAGCTCACCAGGCCAGGGGGCTGGAAACACCATATATTTT

abundance: -
j_gene: TRBJ2-5
d_gene: -
v_gene: TRBV7-9
CDR3aa: CASSLSGGDQETQYF
CDR3nt: TGTGCCAGCAGCTTAAGTGGCGGGGACCAAGAGACCCAGTACTTC

abundance: -
j_gene: TRBJ2-7
d_gene: -
v_gene: TRBV27
CDR3aa: CASSLSHSGEQYF
CDR3nt: TGTGCCAGCAGTTTATCCCATAGCGGCGAGCAGTACTTC

abundance: -
j_gene: TRBJ2-5
d_gene: TRBD1
v_gene: TRBV10-1
CDR3aa: CASRKQGWVEETQYF
CDR3nt: TGCGCCAGCCGCAAACAGGGGTGGGTTGAAGAGACCCAGTACTTC

abundance: few
j_gene: TRBJ1-2
d_gene: -
v_gene: TRBV7-9
CDR3aa: CASTGEDRPAYGYTF
CDR3nt: TGTGCCAGCACCGGAGAGGACAGACCAGCCTATGGCTACACCTTC

abundance: once
j_gene: TRBJ1-1
d_gene: -
v_gene: TRBV6-1
CDR3aa: CASSEKEGHTEAFF
CDR3nt: TGTGCCAGCAGTGAAAAGGAGGGCCACACTGAAGCTTTCTTT

abundance: few
j_gene: TRBJ1-5
d_gene: TRBD1
v_gene: TRBV10-3
CDR3aa: CAIRDDRGNQPQHF
CDR3nt: TGTGCCATCAGGGACGACAGGGGGAATCAGCCCCAGCATTTT

abundance: -
j_gene: TRBJ2-7
d_gene: -
v_gene: TRBV30
CDR3aa: CAWSWGPQGEQYF
CDR3nt: TGTGCCTGGAGTTGGGGCCCCCAAGGCGAGCAGTACTTC

abundance: once
j_gene: TRBJ2-1
d_gene: TRBD2
v_gene: TRBV4-1
CDR3aa: CASSQEIGLAGPGEQFF
CDR3nt: TGCGCCAGCAGCCAAGAAATAGGCCTAGCGGGGCCCGGTGAGCAGTTCTTC

abundance: -
j_gene: TRBJ2-1
d_gene: TRBD1
v_gene: TRBV19
CDR3aa: CARSDRGAREQFF
CDR3nt: TGTGCCAGATCAGACAGGGGGGCTAGGGAGCAGTTCTTC

abundance: -
j_gene: TRBJ1-2
d_gene: -
v_gene: TRBV6-4
CDR3aa: CASSESDISHGYTF
CDR3nt: TGTGCCAGCAGTGAGTCGGACATTTCGCATGGCTACACCTTC

abundance: -
j_gene: TRBJ2-5
d_gene: -
v_gene: TRBV5-1
CDR3aa: CASSRSPDQETQYF
CDR3nt: TGCGCCAGCAGCCGGAGCCCAGACCAAGAGACCCAGTACTTC

abundance: -
j_gene: TRBJ2-2
d_gene: -
v_gene: TRBV19
CDR3aa: CASSPGLLNTGELFF
CDR3nt: TGTGCCAGTAGTCCGGGACTCCTAAACACCGGGGAGCTGTTTTTT

abundance: -
j_gene: TRBJ1-3
d_gene: TRBD1
v_gene: TRBV6-6
CDR3aa: CASSSNRGPGNTIYF
CDR3nt: TGTGCCAGCAGTTCGAACAGGGGGCCGGGAAACACCATATATTTT

abundance: -
j_gene: TRBJ2-1
d_gene: -
v_gene: TRBV13
CDR3aa: CASSPRRESSYNEQFF
CDR3nt: TGTGCCAGCAGCCCAAGACGGGAAAGCTCCTACAATGAGCAGTTCTTC

abundance: -
j_gene: TRBJ2-7
d_gene: -
v_gene: TRBV2
CDR3aa: CASTLMYRDEQYF
CDR3nt: TGTGCCAGCACCCTCATGTACCGGGACGAGCAGTACTTC

abundance: -
j_gene: TRBJ2-7
d_gene: TRBD1
v_gene: TRBV5-1
CDR3aa: CASSRDRASSYEQYF
CDR3nt: TGCGCCAGCAGCCGGGACAGGGCGAGCTCCTACGAGCAGTACTTC